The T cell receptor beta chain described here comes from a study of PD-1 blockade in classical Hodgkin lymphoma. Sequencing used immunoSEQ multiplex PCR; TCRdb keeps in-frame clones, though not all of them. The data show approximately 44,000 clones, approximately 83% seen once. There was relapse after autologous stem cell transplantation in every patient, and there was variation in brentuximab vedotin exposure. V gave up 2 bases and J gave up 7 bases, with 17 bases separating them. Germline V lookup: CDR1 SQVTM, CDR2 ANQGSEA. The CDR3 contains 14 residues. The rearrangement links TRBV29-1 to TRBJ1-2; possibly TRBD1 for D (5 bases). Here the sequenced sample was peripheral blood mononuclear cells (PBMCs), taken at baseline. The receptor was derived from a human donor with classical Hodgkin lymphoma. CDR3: CSVEKWQVRGGYTF. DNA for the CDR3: TGCAGCGTTGAAAAGTGGCAGGTTAGGGGTGGCTACACCTTC.